This T cell receptor beta chain was found in a study of cytomegalovirus exposure and HLA in healthy donors. This clone was picked up one time. The data were produced by immunoSEQ multiplex PCR, yet TCRdb's version contains in-frame clones alone and is incomplete. The table has about 98,000 clones, around nine tenths seen once; the top ten hold roughly 3.9%. The CDR3 consists of 12 residues. Germline V gene sequence: CDR1 SGHKS, CDR2 YYEKEE (reference sequence). With V trimmed by 3 bases and J by 12 bases, 9 bases remained unmatched. The rearrangement joins TRBV5-5 to TRBJ2-7; 7 bases align to TRBD1. Sequenced material: PBMCs. The TCR was taken from a woman between 25 and 40 years old in good health and CMV-seronegative. The CDR3 protein is CASSSSGDSGYF. CDR3 DNA sequence: TGTGCCAGCAGCTCGTCTGGGGACAGTGGGTACTTC.